The sequence of this T cell receptor beta chain was determined in a study of CD8+ T cells in alopecia areata. As concerns this clone: Other DNA sequences within the sample encode an identical CDR3.

Following extraction, RNA underwent reverse transcription to cDNA, which served as the sequencing template. Profiled with immunoSEQ multiplex PCR; TCRdb holds only in-frame clones, not every one. This table has approximately 91,000 clones, 35% to 50% appearing once. This CDR3 has 11 residues. V was cut by 6 bases and J by 5 bases, with 10 bases left in between. The germline V gene has CDR1 DFQATT and CDR2 SNEGSKA (reference sequence). The material sequenced was CD4+ T cells sorted from blood. V and J are TRBV20-1 and TRBJ2-5; TRBD1 is a possible D gene (5 bases). This TCR derives from a human donor with alopecia areata. CDR3 amino acids: CSAREGETQYF. The CDR3 region has the DNA TGCAGTGCCAGGGAAGGGGAGACCCAGTACTTC.